The 22 T cell receptor beta chains given below trace back to one sample, sequenced in a study of blood T cell repertoires in COVID-19. The protocol was immunoSEQ multiplex PCR, while the TCRdb copy is restricted to in-frame clones and leaves out a portion. The sample comprises 45,000 to 55,000 clones, about nine tenths of which are singletons, and just under 8.5% rests with the top ten. Source material: peripheral blood. The receptors stem from a woman aged 35 to 49 with active COVID-19.

The V gene is TRBV7-9, the J gene TRBJ1-3; D unresolved. Germline V CDR1 and CDR2: SEHNR, FQNEAQ (reference sequence). Trimming stripped 7 bases from V and 0 bases from J, with 16 bases between. The CDR3 sequence is 16 residues long. The CDR3 is CASNAGGPSSGNTIYF. Written as DNA, the CDR3 is TGTGCCAGCAACGCGGGAGGGCCAAGCTCTGGAAACACCATATATTTT.

This chain joins TRBV14 and TRBJ1-4; no clear D. Germline V gene sequence: CDR1 SGHDN, CDR2 FVKESK. This CDR3 region has 13 residues. Trimming cost V 0 bases and J 6 bases, with 5 bases left between them. CDR3 nucleotides: TGTGCCAGCAGCCAAGATGGGCATGAAAAACTGTTTTTT. It specifies CASSQDGHEKLFF.

For this clone: The CDR3 end shows no conserved phenylalanine or tryptophan, and so a read error is likely. It is unclear where the CDR3 begins or ends on the DNA, so no DNA is shown, and the CDR3 is as TCRdb lists it. The chain is built from TRBV24-1 and TRBJ1-1; no check of the table's D call, TRBD1, against the DNA was made. Termini included, the CDR3 measures 12 amino acids. The germline V gene encodes CDR1 KGHDR and CDR2 SFDVKD. CDR3 sequence: CATSDTNRRHGL.

The V and J genes are TRBV4-3 and TRBJ2-7; 7 bases match TRBD1. The CDR3 is 17 amino acids. V dropped 7 bases and J dropped 3; count of bases not matched to a gene: 18. In germline, CDR1 is LGHNA, CDR2 YSLEER. The CDR3 nucleotides read TGCGCCAGCATCCCAGAGCTCCGAGACAGGGCCATCTACGAGCAGTACTTC. This gives the protein CASIPELRDRAIYEQYF.

The J gene is TRBJ1-2, the V gene TRBV3-1 (or the pseudogene TRBV3-2); 7 nucleotides match TRBD1. The CDR3 loop spans 13 amino acids. CDR1 and CDR2 (germline): LGHDT, YNNKEL (reference sequence). The V and J ends lost 3 bases and 8 bases, in that order; junction bases with no gene match: 6. The CDR3 spells CASSQNQGVGYTF. The CDR3 DNA follows: TGTGCCAGCAGCCAGAACCAGGGGGTAGGCTACACCTTC.

V usage is TRBV7-2 and J usage is TRBJ1-2, with 10 positions matching TRBD1. Germline CDR1 reads SGHTA; CDR2 reads FQGNSA. V was clipped by 5 bases and J by 8 bases; unmatched bases: 11. This CDR3 contains 15 residues. The CDR3, as DNA: TGTGCCAGCAGCCGGAGGACAGGGGGGACGGAGGGCTACACCTTC. Protein sequence: CASSRRTGGTEGYTF.

The rearrangement joins TRBV6-5 to TRBJ1-4; D remains ambiguous. Per germline, CDR1 MNHEY and CDR2 SVGAGI. V lost 8 bases and J 2 bases, leaving 12 bases between the germline ends. The CDR3 runs to 14 residues. CDR3 bases: TGTGCCAGCTGCGTCAGAGGGACTAATGAAAAACTGTTTTTT. Encoded protein: CASCVRGTNEKLFF.

V gene TRBV10-3 combines with J gene TRBJ2-1; D possibly corresponds to TRBD1 (5 bases). Per the germline V gene, CDR1 is ENHRY and CDR2 is SYGVKD. The length of the CDR3 is 15 residues. V lost 8 bases, J lost 6 bases, and 20 bases lay in between. The CDR3 loop reads CAIGEGAGLTNEQFF. The CDR3 bases are TGTGCCATCGGCGAAGGGGCAGGGCTAACCAATGAGCAGTTCTTC.

CDR3 amino acids: CASSFGTGVSNQPQHF. In DNA form, the CDR3 reads TGTGCCAGCAGCTTCGGGACAGGGGTTAGCAATCAGCCCCAGCATTTT. The rearrangement uses TRBV5-5 and TRBJ1-5; 10 bases are a match to TRBD1. The CDR3 is 16 amino acids. CDR1 is SGHKS and CDR2 is YYEKEE in the germline V gene (reference sequence). The ends lost 2 bases at V and 0 bases at J; junction bases unmatched: 2.

V gene TRBV19 combines with J gene TRBJ2-2, with 9 bases identical to TRBD1. CDR3 length: 15 residues. Germline lookup yields CDR1 LNHDA and CDR2 SQIVND (reference sequence). With V trimmed by 6 bases and J by 6 bases, 8 bases remained unmatched. The chain's CDR3 is CASSPTGGYSGELFF. CDR3 DNA sequence: TGTGCCAGTAGCCCGACAGGGGGGTATTCCGGGGAGCTGTTTTTT.

This clone was seen only a few times. The chain links TRBV28 to TRBJ1-5, with a possible D match to TRBD1 (5 bases). Germline CDR1 MDHEN, CDR2 SYDVKM. Trimming took off 11 bases at V and 0 bases at J, with 17 bases between the two ends. This CDR3 region has 15 residues. CDR3 residues: CAGGAVGGSNQPQHF. In nucleotides, the CDR3 is TGTGCCGGAGGGGCCGTGGGGGGTAGCAATCAGCCCCAGCATTTT.

The chain couples TRBV29-1 to TRBJ1-3; D not resolved. The CDR3 has 11 residues. V lost 4 bases and J lost 4, with 5 bases in between. CDR1 SQVTM and CDR2 ANQGSEA come from the germline V gene. CDR3 amino acids: CSVVSGNTIYF. DNA of the CDR3: TGCAGCGTTGTATCCGGAAACACCATATATTTT.

V is TRBV7-8 and J is TRBJ2-7; TRBD1 is a possible D gene (5 bases). Per germline, CDR1 SGHVS and CDR2 FQNEAQ. V lost 0 bases to trimming and J lost 0 bases, with 9 bases between them. The CDR3 consists of 15 residues. The CDR3 coding sequence is TGTGCCAGCAGCTTAGCGGGGCTTAGCTCCTACGAGCAGTACTTC. This codes for CASSLAGLSSYEQYF.

This clone appeared a single time. The V gene is TRBV7-6, the J gene TRBJ2-2; D possibly corresponds to TRBD1 (6 bases). CDR1 is SGHVS, CDR2 FNYEAQ, per germline. V lost 3 bases, J lost 3 bases, and 20 bases lay in between. The CDR3 is 18 residues long. Here the CDR3 reads CASSFDDSGVGDTGELFF. Written as DNA, the CDR3 is TGTGCCAGCAGCTTCGATGACTCAGGGGTCGGGGACACCGGGGAGCTGTTTTTT.

The gene calls are TRBV13 and TRBJ2-4, with unresolved D. Trimming took off 2 bases at V and 0 bases at J, with 8 bases between the two ends. This CDR3 contains 15 residues. Per germline, CDR1 PRHDT and CDR2 FYEKMQ (reference sequence). As DNA, the CDR3 is TGTGCCAGCAGCTTACTATCGTCAGCCAAAAACATTCAGTACTTC. Translation gives CASSLLSSAKNIQYF.

The chain has TRBV4-1 and TRBJ1-6, with D possibly TRBD1 on 5 matching bases. V lost 0 bases and J 12 bases, leaving 9 bases between the germline ends. CDR3 length: 13 residues. Germline CDR1 MGHRA, CDR2 YSYEKL. CDR3 loop: CASSQDGQGPLHF. CDR3 bases: TGCGCCAGCAGCCAAGATGGGCAGGGACCCCTCCACTTT.

The chain combines TRBV5-4 with TRBJ1-2; 7 positions match TRBD1. V lost 4 bases and J lost 4; bases outside the gene matches: 7. The CDR3 is made up of 14 amino acids. Germline values: CDR1 SGHNT, CDR2 YYREEE (reference sequence). CDR3 DNA sequence: TGTGCCAGCAGCCACTACAGGGGCCCCTATGGCTACACCTTC. It yields the protein CASSHYRGPYGYTF.

V is TRBV19 and J is TRBJ1-1, with D perhaps TRBD1 (5 bases). Germline V gene data show CDR1 as LNHDA and CDR2 as SQIVND (reference sequence). The CDR3 is 11 amino acids. Trimming removed 8 bases from V and 10 bases from J, with 14 bases in between. CDR3 sequence: CASRKGFGAFF. DNA for the CDR3: TGTGCCAGTCGGAAGGGGTTCGGAGCTTTCTTT.

This clone has a single count. This chain connects TRBV5-1 to TRBJ2-7, with D hard to call. The CDR3 consists of 12 residues. CDR1 is SGHRS, CDR2 YFSETQ, per germline. Trimming removed 0 bases at V and 9 bases at J, with 10 bases between. The CDR3 sequence is CASSLDPGSQYF. DNA for the CDR3: TGCGCCAGCAGCTTGGACCCAGGTTCGCAGTACTTC.

J is TRBJ2-3 and V is TRBV3-1 (or the pseudogene TRBV3-2), with 9 positions matching TRBD2. Trimming at V came to 1 base and at J to 2 bases, leaving 4 bases not matched to a gene. Germline V gene data show CDR1 as LGHDT and CDR2 as YNNKEL (reference sequence). This CDR3 spans 16 amino acids. In nucleotides, the CDR3 is TGTGCCAGCAGCCAAGGCGGGGGGGCTCTCACAGATACGCAGTATTTT. Amino acid sequence: CASSQGGGALTDTQYF.

The gene calls are TRBV5-4 and TRBJ2-3, with 9 bases aligning to TRBD1. CDR1 and CDR2 (germline): SGHNT, YYREEE (reference sequence). J lost 4 bases, V lost 9 bases, and 9 bases had no gene match. The CDR3 consists of 14 residues. The CDR3 region has the DNA TGTGCCAACTCCAACAGGGGGCGGCCAGATACGCAGTATTTT. It specifies CANSNRGRPDTQYF.

This rearrangement joins TRBV5-1 to TRBJ2-5, with D unresolved. Germline-derived CDR1 and CDR2 are SGHRS and YFSETQ. V lost 1 base and J lost 1, with 11 bases in between. The CDR3 is made up of 15 amino acids. DNA for the CDR3: TGCGCCAGCAGCTTGTATGGAGATGGCCAAGAGACCCAGTACTTC. It translates to CASSLYGDGQETQYF.